Each of the 26 T cell receptor beta chains below was sequenced from the same sample in a study of post-analysis software for immune sequencing data. Study results and limitations: There were roughly five TRBV segments more frequent in patients than controls, and TRBV5-6, TRBV5-1 and TRBV20-1 were among them.

The antigens for these receptors are not known. cDNA libraries of TCR beta carried unique molecular identifiers. TCRdb reprocessed the PCR reads via MiXCR and lists one record per CDR3 protein. The sample contains around 440,000 distinct CDR3 sequences, approximately 45% of which appear only once. Sequenced material: blood. Source of these receptors: a girl aged 10 to 17 with multiple sclerosis.

This chain links TRBV19 with TRBJ2-7, with a tentative D call TRBD2 (5 bases). The J call may be incorrect, as the DNA end agrees better with TRBJ2-5. Germline V gene data show CDR1 as LNHDA and CDR2 as SQIVND (reference sequence). The CDR3 runs to 13 residues. The CDR3 protein is CASRLDYSETQYF. Written as DNA, the CDR3 is TGTGCCAGTAGGCTTGACTACTCAGAGACCCAGTACTTC.

The chain combines TRBV20-1 with TRBJ2-3; D remains unclear. The CDR3 is made up of 14 amino acids. CDR1 is DFQATT and CDR2 is SNEGSKA in the germline V gene (reference sequence). V was clipped by 1 base and J by 6 bases, with 14 bases between them. The CDR3 nucleotides are TGCAGTGCTAGAGTCGGGTTCCTAGGGGATACGCAGTATTTT. This codes for CSARVGFLGDTQYF.

This clonotype was detected only once. The junction does not match germline at one end; this may be a read error. V is TRBV7-7 and J is TRBJ2-1; TRBD2 matches at 9 bases. The J call may be wrong; the DNA end is better matched by TRBJ2-7. Germline V lookup: CDR1 SSHAT, CDR2 FNYEAQ (reference sequence). The CDR3 has 16 residues. CDR3 amino acids: CASSSTSGSSYNEQYF. The CDR3 coding sequence is TGTGCTAGCAGCTCGACTAGCGGTAGCTCCTACAATGAGCAGTACTTC.

The rearrangement uses TRBV12-3 or TRBV12-4 and TRBJ1-6; D is undetermined. Between the trimmed V and J ends, which lost 2 bases and 9 bases, there was a span of 11 bases. The length of the CDR3 is 14 residues. The chain's CDR3 is CASSLNVRASPLHF. The CDR3 bases are TGTGCCAGCAGTTTAAACGTCCGGGCTTCACCCCTCCACTTT.

This chain uses TRBV18 with TRBJ2-7, with 13 bases matching TRBD2. The germline V gene has CDR1 KGHSH and CDR2 LQKENI. This CDR3 is 16 amino acids long. J was trimmed by 1 base and V by 5 bases; bases with no gene match: 5. This CDR3 is CASSAGLAGVSYEQYF. The CDR3 DNA is TGTGCCAGCTCAGCAGGACTAGCGGGAGTTTCCTACGAGCAGTACTTC.

This clonotype was detected only a few times. This sequence joins TRBV2 and TRBJ2-1; D possibly corresponds to TRBD2 (6 bases). The CDR3 is 14 amino acids. The V and J ends lost 1 base and 6 bases respectively, with 10 bases between them. The germline V gene encodes CDR1 SNHLY and CDR2 FYNNEI. DNA of the CDR3: TGTGCCAGCAGTGAAGGGACTACCATCAATGAGCAGTTCTTC. Amino acid sequence: CASSEGTTINEQFF. Combining the CDR3 with reference TRBV2 and TRBJ2-1 gives the whole variable domain EPEVTQTPSHQVTQMGQEVILRCVPISNHLYFYWYRQILGQKVEFLVSFYNNEISEKSEIFDDQFSVERPDGSNFTLKIRSTKLEDSAMYFCASSEGTTINEQFFGPGTRLTVL.

CDR3 loop: CASIQSYNEQFF. CDR3 bases: TGTGCCAGCATCCAGAGTTATAATGAGCAGTTCTTC. The genes are TRBV6-1 and TRBJ2-1; no clear D. The CDR3 length is 12 residues. Germline-derived CDR1 and CDR2 are MNHNS and SASEGT. V lost 7 bases, J lost 7 bases, and 11 bases lay in between.

This chain uses TRBV25-1 with TRBJ2-5; D gene uncertain. Judging by the DNA end, TRBJ2-7 fits better; the J call may be wrong. CDR1 and CDR2 (germline): MGHDK, SYGVNS. The CDR3 has 12 residues. DNA of the CDR3: TGTGCCAGCAGTGAATGGTCCTACGAGCAGTACTTC. It yields the protein CASSEWSYEQYF.

The chain carries TRBV12-3 or TRBV12-4 and TRBJ2-1, with 15 bases identical to TRBD2. Trimming removed 5 bases from V and 10 bases from J; junction bases left unmatched: 12. The CDR3 loop spans 17 amino acids. The CDR3 sequence: CASSPNPGLAGGYEQFF. The CDR3 bases are TGTGCCAGCAGTCCGAACCCCGGACTAGCGGGAGGGTACGAGCAGTTCTTC.

This rearrangement joins TRBV3-1 to TRBJ2-1; 7 nucleotides match TRBD2. The V gene's germline CDR1 is LGHDT and CDR2 YNNKEL (reference sequence). Trimming removed 1 base from V and 10 bases from J; junction bases left unmatched: 4. The CDR3 consists of 13 residues. This CDR3 is CASSQVSTSEQFF. The CDR3 nucleotides read TGTGCCAGCAGCCAAGTATCGACTAGCGAGCAGTTCTTC.

There are a few counts of this clonotype. The V gene is TRBV11-1, the J gene TRBJ2-1; the match to TRBD2 covers 14 bases. V lost 3 bases to trimming and J lost 8 bases; unmatched junction nucleotides: 3. CDR1 is SGHAT and CDR2 is FQDESV in the germline V gene (reference sequence). The CDR3 totals 15 residues. For the CDR3, the DNA is TGTGCCAGCAGCTTCGGGACTAGCGGGAGAGATGAGCAGTTCTTC. Translating gives CASSFGTSGRDEQFF.

J is TRBJ2-7 and V is TRBV9; a possible D gene is TRBD2 (5 bases). Germline V gives CDR1 SGDLS, CDR2 YYNGEE. The V and J ends lost 0 bases and 3 bases respectively, with 10 bases between them. CDR3 length equals 14 residues. CDR3 DNA sequence: TGTGCCAGCAGCGTAGGAGAGCGGCTCTACGAGCAGTACTTC. Its translation is CASSVGERLYEQYF.

Notes on this clonotype: At one boundary the junction diverges from the germline segment, which might be a read error. The rearrangement joins TRBV28 to TRBJ2-5, with D hard to call. The DNA end lines up better with TRBJ2-7; the J call may be wrong. The CDR3 runs 15 residues. Germline V CDR1 and CDR2: MDHEN, SYDVKM. The CDR3 here is CASNLFGLGRSEQYF. DNA for the CDR3: TGCGCCAGCAACCTGTTTGGTCTCGGGCGGTCCGAGCAGTACTTC.

This clonotype has only a few counts. The V gene is TRBV19, the J gene TRBJ1-2; the match to TRBD1 covers 10 bases. V shed 5 bases and J 8 bases; nucleotides not matched to a gene: 8. Germline CDR1 LNHDA, CDR2 SQIVND (reference sequence). The CDR3 consists of 14 residues. CDR3 DNA: TGTGCCAGTAGTGTCCGGGACAGGGGCTCCGGCTACACCTTC. Amino acids: CASSVRDRGSGYTF.

Details on this clonotype: At one end the junction does not follow the germline gene, possibly because of a read error. The rearrangement links TRBV5-1 to TRBJ2-1, with TRBD2 matching over 9 bases. This CDR3 comprises 15 residues. Germline V gene data show CDR1 as SGHRS and CDR2 as YFSETQ. DNA for the CDR3: TGCGCCAGCAGCCCATTGACTAGCGGCCAAAATGAGCGGTTCTTC. Encoded protein: CASSPLTSGQNERFF.

This clonotype came up a few times. The J gene is TRBJ2-1, the V gene TRBV5-1; D may be TRBD1 (6 bases). The CDR3 consists of 13 residues. With 2 bases removed from V and 5 bases from J, the gap between germline ends came to 8 bases. Germline V gene lookup returns CDR1 SGHRS and CDR2 YFSETQ. The CDR3, as DNA: TGCGCCAGCAGCTTACAGGGAGACAATGAGCAGTTCTTC. Residues: CASSLQGDNEQFF.

This chain joins TRBV18 and TRBJ2-3, with TRBD1 matching over 9 bases. The CDR3 sequence is 18 residues long. The germline V gene encodes CDR1 KGHSH and CDR2 LQKENI. Trimming cost V 3 bases and J 3 bases; bases outside gene matches: 13. CDR3 amino acids: CASSPQPGQGRGTDTQYF. The CDR3 DNA reads TGTGCCAGCTCACCTCAACCGGGACAGGGAAGGGGGACAGATACGCAGTATTTT.

This clonotype turned up a few times. DNA of the CDR3: TGCAGTGCTAGAGATAACGGAGCCGAGACCCAGTACTTC. It is translated as CSARDNGAETQYF. This chain links TRBV20-1 with TRBJ2-7; D remains ambiguous. The DNA end is a closer match to TRBJ2-5, so the J assignment may be wrong. Germline V gives CDR1 DFQATT, CDR2 SNEGSKA (reference sequence). This CDR3 contains 13 residues.

DNA of the CDR3: TGCAGTGCTAGAGATGGGGGAGCGGGCTCTGGAAACACCATATATTTT. Translating gives CSARDGGAGSGNTIYF. V gene TRBV20-1 combines with J gene TRBJ1-3; weak D call: TRBD1 (5 bases). The germline V and J ends were trimmed by 0 bases and 0 bases, with 12 bases remaining between them. Germline V gene lookup returns CDR1 DFQATT and CDR2 SNEGSKA (reference sequence). The CDR3 contains 16 residues.

The V and J genes are TRBV20-1 and TRBJ2-1; TRBD2 matches 10 bases. Trimming at V came to 5 bases and at J to 8 bases, leaving 6 bases not matched to a gene. The germline V gene has CDR1 DFQATT and CDR2 SNEGSKA (reference sequence). The CDR3 runs 13 residues. CDR3 loop: CSASGAGGDEQFF. Here the CDR3 DNA reads TGCAGTGCTTCGGGAGCGGGGGGGGATGAGCAGTTCTTC.

CDR3 nucleotides: TGTGCCAGCAGCCTAGCGGGAACCAACAATGAGCAGTTCTTC. Translation gives CASSLAGTNNEQFF. V usage is TRBV25-1 and J usage is TRBJ2-1; TRBD2 agrees at 9 bases. CDR3 length: 14 amino acids. Germline-derived CDR1 and CDR2 are MGHDK and SYGVNS. Trimming removed 6 bases from V and 5 bases from J; junction bases left unmatched: 5.

The chain is built from TRBV7-9 and TRBJ2-1, with D perhaps matching TRBD1 or TRBD2 (5 bases each). Between the trimmed V and J ends, which lost 0 bases and 6 bases, there was a span of 27 bases. This CDR3 spans 20 amino acids. Germline V gives CDR1 SEHNR, CDR2 FQNEAQ (reference sequence). The CDR3 here is CASSLARIDMGRRVLNEQFF. The CDR3 DNA reads TGTGCCAGCAGCTTAGCGAGAATAGACATGGGACGGCGGGTCCTCAATGAGCAGTTCTTC.

The chain couples TRBV14 to TRBJ2-1, with 7 bases lining up with TRBD2. The V segment lost 1 base and the J segment 3 bases; nucleotides outside the gene matches: 6. This CDR3 is built from 16 residues. The germline V gene has CDR1 SGHDN and CDR2 FVKESK. The CDR3 protein is CASSQVRAGFYNEQFF. DNA for the CDR3: TGTGCCAGCAGCCAAGTCCGAGCGGGATTCTACAATGAGCAGTTCTTC. The whole variable domain, remainder taken from reference TRBV14 and TRBJ2-1, is EAGVTQFPSHSVIEKGQTVTLRCDPISGHDNLYWYRRVMGKEIKFLLHFVKESKQDESGMPNNRFLAERTGGTYSTLKVQPAELEDSGVYFCASSQVRAGFYNEQFFGPGTRLTVL.

V usage is TRBV20-1 and J usage is TRBJ2-5, with TRBD1 as a possible D gene (5 bases). The CDR3 length is 13 residues. Trimming stripped 5 bases from V and 0 bases from J, with 10 bases between. CDR1 is DFQATT, CDR2 SNEGSKA, per germline (reference sequence). The CDR3 is CSAAGRDQETQYF. In nucleotides, the CDR3 is TGCAGTGCTGCAGGCAGGGACCAAGAGACCCAGTACTTC.

V usage is TRBV27 and J usage is TRBJ2-7, with 8 bases fitting TRBD1. J lost 4 bases, V lost 7 bases, and 21 bases had no gene match. The length of the CDR3 is 18 residues. Germline lookup yields CDR1 MNHEY and CDR2 SMNVEV (reference sequence). CDR3: CASKIGDRGGLGRYEQYF. CDR3 sequence (DNA): TGTGCCAGCAAAATCGGAGACAGGGGAGGTTTGGGGAGGTACGAGCAGTACTTC.

J is TRBJ2-2 and V is TRBV4-2, with 9 positions matching TRBD1. The DNA matches TRBJ1-4 better at its end, which makes the J call doubtful. The CDR3 runs to 17 residues. Per the germline V gene, CDR1 is LGHNA and CDR2 is YNFKEQ. The CDR3 nucleotides read TGTGCCAGCAGCCAAGAATTAGGGACAGGGCCGCATGAAAAACTGTTTTTT. Encoded protein: CASSQELGTGPHEKLFF.